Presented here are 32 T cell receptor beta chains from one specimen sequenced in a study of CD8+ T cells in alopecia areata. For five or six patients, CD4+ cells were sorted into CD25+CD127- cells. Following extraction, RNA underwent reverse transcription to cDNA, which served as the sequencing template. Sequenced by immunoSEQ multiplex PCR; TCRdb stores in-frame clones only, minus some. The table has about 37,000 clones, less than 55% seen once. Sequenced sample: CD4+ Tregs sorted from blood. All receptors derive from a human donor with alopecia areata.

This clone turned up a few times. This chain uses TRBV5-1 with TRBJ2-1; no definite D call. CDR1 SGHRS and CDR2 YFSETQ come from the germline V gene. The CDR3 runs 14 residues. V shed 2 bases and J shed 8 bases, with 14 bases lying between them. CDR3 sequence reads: CASSLGSSRDEQFF. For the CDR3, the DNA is TGCGCCAGCAGCTTAGGGTCCTCTAGGGATGAGCAGTTCTTC.

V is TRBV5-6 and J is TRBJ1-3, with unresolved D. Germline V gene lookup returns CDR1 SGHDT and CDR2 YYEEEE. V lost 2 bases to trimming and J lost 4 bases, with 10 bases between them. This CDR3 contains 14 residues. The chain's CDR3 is CASSFGVGGNTIYF. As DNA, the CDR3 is TGTGCCAGCAGCTTTGGGGTGGGCGGAAACACCATATATTTT.

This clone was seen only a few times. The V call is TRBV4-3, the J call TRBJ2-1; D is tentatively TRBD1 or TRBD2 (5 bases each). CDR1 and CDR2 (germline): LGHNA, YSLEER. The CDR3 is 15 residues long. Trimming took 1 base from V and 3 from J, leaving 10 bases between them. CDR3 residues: CASSQGGTDYNEQFF. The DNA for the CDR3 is TGCGCCAGCAGCCAAGGGGGGACGGACTACAATGAGCAGTTCTTC.

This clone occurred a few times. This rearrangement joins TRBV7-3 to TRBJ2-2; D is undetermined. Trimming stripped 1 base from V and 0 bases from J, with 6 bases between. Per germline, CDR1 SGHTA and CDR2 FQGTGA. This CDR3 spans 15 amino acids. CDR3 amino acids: CASSLMSANTGELFF. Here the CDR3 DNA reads TGTGCCAGCAGCTTAATGTCAGCGAACACCGGGGAGCTGTTTTTT.

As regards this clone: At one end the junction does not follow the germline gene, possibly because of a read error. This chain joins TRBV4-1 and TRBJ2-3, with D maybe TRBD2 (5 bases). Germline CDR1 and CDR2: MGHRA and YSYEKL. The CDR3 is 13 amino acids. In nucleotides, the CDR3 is TGCGCCAGCAGCCCAGAGAGGGATGGCCGGAAGGATTTT. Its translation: CASSPERDGRKDF.

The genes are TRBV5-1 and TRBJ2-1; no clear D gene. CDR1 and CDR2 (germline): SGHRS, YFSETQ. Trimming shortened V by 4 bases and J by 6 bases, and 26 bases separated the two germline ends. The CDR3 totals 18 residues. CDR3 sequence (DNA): TGCGCCAGCAGCCCCTCCCCCTGGTTCTCCGAGGTCGTCAATGAGCAGTTCTTC. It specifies CASSPSPWFSEVVNEQFF.

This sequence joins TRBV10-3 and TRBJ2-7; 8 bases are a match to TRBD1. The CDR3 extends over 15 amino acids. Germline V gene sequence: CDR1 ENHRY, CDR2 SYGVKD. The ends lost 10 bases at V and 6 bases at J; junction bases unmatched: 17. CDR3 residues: CASRPTTTGVGEQYF. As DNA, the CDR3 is TGTGCCAGCCGACCCACCACGACAGGGGTGGGCGAGCAGTACTTC.

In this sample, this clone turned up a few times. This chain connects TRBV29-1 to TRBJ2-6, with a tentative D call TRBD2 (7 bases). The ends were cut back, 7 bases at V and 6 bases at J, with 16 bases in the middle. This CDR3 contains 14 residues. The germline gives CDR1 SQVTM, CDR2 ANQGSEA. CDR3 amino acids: CSALGGGTANVLTF. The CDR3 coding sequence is TGCAGCGCCCTAGGGGGGGGTACGGCCAACGTCCTGACTTTC. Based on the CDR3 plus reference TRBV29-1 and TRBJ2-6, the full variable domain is SAVISQKPSRDICQRGTSLTIQCQVDSQVTMMFWYRQQPGQSLTLIATANQGSEATYESGFVIDKFPISRPNLTFSTLTVSNMSPEDSSIYLCSALGGGTANVLTFGAGSRLTVL.

The CDR3 spells CASRRTVGTQYF. CDR3 DNA sequence: TGTGCCAGCAGGCGGACCGTGGGGACCCAGTACTTC. This chain links TRBV5-6 with TRBJ2-5, with D hard to call. Trimming took 5 bases from V and 7 from J, leaving 12 bases between them. The CDR3 runs 12 residues. The germline gives CDR1 SGHDT, CDR2 YYEEEE.

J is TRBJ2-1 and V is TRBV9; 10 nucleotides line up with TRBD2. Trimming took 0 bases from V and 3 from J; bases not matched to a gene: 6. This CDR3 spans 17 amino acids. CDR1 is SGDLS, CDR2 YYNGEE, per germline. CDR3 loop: CASSVGRSSGGYNEQFF. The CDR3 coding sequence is TGTGCCAGCAGCGTAGGGCGGTCTAGCGGGGGCTACAATGAGCAGTTCTTC.

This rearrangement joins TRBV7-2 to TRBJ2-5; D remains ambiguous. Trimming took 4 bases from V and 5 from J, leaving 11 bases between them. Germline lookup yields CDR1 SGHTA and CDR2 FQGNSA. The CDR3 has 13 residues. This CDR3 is CASSWNLKETQYF. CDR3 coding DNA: TGTGCCAGCAGCTGGAATCTTAAGGAGACCCAGTACTTC.

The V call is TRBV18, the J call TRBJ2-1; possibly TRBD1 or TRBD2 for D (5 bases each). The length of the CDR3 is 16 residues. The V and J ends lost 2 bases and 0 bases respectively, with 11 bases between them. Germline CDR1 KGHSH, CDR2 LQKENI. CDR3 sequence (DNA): TGTGCCAGCTCACCAGTCGGGGACCGCTCCTACAATGAGCAGTTCTTC. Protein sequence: CASSPVGDRSYNEQFF. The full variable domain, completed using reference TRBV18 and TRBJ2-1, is NAGVMQNPRHLVRRRGQEARLRCSPMKGHSHVYWYRQLPEEGLKFMVYLQKENIIDESGMPKERFSAEFPKEGPSILRIQQVVRGDSAAYFCASSPVGDRSYNEQFFGPGTRLTVL.

The CDR3 nucleotides read TGTGCCTGGAGTGTAAAGGATTTCAGGGGCAATCAGCCCCAGCATTTT. It is translated as CAWSVKDFRGNQPQHF. This chain uses TRBV30 with TRBJ1-5, with D possibly matching TRBD1 (5 bases). Between the trimmed V and J ends, which lost 0 bases and 2 bases, there was a span of 14 bases. This CDR3 has 16 residues. Germline V gives CDR1 GTSNPN, CDR2 SVGIG (reference sequence).

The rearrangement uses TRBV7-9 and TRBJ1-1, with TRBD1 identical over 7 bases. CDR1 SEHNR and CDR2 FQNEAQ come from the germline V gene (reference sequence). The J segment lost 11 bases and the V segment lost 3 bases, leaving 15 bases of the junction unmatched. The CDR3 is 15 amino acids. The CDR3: CASSLTGPFIGAAFF. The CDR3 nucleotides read TGTGCCAGCAGCTTGACAGGGCCCTTCATCGGGGCGGCTTTCTTT.

CDR3 in amino acids: CASSIETGRGQYF. The CDR3 DNA is TGTGCCAGCAGTATTGAGACAGGCCGTGGTCAGTACTTC. The chain carries TRBV2 and TRBJ2-4; D might be TRBD1 (6 bases). Germline V lookup: CDR1 SNHLY, CDR2 FYNNEI. The V and J ends lost 5 bases and 12 bases respectively, with 17 bases between them. The CDR3 contains 13 residues.

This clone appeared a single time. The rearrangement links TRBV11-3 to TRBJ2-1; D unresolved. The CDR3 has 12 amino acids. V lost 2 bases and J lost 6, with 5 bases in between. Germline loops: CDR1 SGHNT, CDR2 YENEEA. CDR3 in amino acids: CASSLSFNEQFF. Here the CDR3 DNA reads TGTGCCAGCAGCTTATCATTCAATGAGCAGTTCTTC.

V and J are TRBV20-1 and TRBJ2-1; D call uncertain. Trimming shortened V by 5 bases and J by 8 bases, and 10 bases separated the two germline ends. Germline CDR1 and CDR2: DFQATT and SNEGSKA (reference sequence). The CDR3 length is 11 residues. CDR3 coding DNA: TGCAGTGCTTTAGACGGATATGAGCAGTTCTTC. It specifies CSALDGYEQFF.

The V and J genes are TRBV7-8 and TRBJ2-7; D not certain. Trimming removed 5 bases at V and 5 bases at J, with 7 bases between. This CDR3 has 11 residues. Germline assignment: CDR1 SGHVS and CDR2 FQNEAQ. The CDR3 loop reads CASSRFNEQYF. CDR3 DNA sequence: TGTGCCAGCAGCCGGTTCAACGAGCAGTACTTC. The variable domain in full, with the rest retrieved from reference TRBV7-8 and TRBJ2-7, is GAGVSQSPRYKVAKRGQDVALRCDPISGHVSLFWYQQALGQGPEFLTYFQNEAQLDKSGLPSDRFFAERPEGSVSTLKIQRTQQEDSAVYLCASSRFNEQYFGPGTRLTVT.

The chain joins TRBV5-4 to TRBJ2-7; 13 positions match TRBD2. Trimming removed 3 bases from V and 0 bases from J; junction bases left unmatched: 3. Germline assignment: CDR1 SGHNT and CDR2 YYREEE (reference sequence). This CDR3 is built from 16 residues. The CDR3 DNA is TGTGCCAGCAGCTCGGGACTAGCGGGACACTCCTACGAGCAGTACTTC. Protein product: CASSSGLAGHSYEQYF.

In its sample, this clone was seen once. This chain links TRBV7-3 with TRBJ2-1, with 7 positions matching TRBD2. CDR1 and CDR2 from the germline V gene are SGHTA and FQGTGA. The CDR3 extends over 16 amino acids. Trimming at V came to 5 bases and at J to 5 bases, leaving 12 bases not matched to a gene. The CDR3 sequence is CASSPNGRLGNNEQFF. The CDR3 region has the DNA TGTGCCAGCAGCCCGAACGGGAGGCTAGGAAACAATGAGCAGTTCTTC.

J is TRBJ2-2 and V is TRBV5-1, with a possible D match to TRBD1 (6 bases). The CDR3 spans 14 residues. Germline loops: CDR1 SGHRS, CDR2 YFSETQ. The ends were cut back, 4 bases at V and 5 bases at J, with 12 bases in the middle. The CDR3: CASSPGQTTGELFF. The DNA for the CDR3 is TGCGCCAGCAGCCCAGGACAGACGACCGGGGAGCTGTTTTTT.

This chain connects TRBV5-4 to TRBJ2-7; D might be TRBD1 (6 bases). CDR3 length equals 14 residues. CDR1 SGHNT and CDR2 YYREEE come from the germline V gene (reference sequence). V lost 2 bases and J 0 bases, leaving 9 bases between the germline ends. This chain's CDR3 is CASSFQGLSYEQYF. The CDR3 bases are TGTGCCAGCAGCTTTCAGGGGCTCTCCTACGAGCAGTACTTC.

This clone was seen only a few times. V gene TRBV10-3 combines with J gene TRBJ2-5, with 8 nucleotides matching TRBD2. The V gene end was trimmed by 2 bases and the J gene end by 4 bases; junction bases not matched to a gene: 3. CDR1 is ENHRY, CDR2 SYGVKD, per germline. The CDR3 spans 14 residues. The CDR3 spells CAISERGGSETQYF. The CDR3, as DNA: TGTGCCATCAGTGAGCGGGGGGGATCAGAGACCCAGTACTTC.

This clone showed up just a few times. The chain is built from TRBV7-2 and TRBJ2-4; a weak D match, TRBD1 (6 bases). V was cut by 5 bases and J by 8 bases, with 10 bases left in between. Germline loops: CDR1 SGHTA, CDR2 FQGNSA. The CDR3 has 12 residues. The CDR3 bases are TGTGCCAGCAGCCTATCAGGGGACATTCAGTACTTC. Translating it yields CASSLSGDIQYF. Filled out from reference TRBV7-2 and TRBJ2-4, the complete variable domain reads GAGVSQSPSNKVTEKGKDVELRCDPISGHTALYWYRQSLGQGLEFLIYFQGNSAPDKSGLPSDRFSAERTGGSVSTLTIQRTQQEDSAVYLCASSLSGDIQYFGAGTRLSVL.

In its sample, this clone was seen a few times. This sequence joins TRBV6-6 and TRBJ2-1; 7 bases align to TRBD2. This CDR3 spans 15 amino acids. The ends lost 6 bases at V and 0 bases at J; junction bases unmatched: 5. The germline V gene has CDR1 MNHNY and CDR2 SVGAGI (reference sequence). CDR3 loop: CASSAGVSSYNEQFF. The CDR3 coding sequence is TGTGCCAGCAGCGCGGGGGTTAGCTCCTACAATGAGCAGTTCTTC.

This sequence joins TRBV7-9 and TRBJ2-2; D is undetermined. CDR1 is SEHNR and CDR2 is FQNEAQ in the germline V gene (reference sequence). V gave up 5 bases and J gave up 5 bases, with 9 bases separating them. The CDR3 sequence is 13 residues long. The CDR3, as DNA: TGTGCCAGCAGCCACCCCCAGACCGGGGAGCTGTTTTTT. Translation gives CASSHPQTGELFF.

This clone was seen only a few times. CDR3 sequence (DNA): TGTGCCAGCAGCACCCGGACTAGCGGGTACAATGAGCAGTTCTTC. Translating it yields CASSTRTSGYNEQFF. This rearrangement joins TRBV14 to TRBJ2-1, with TRBD2 matching 11 bases. The CDR3 has 15 amino acids. Germline CDR1 SGHDN, CDR2 FVKESK. The trim removed 5 bases at V and 4 bases at J, leaving 4 bases unmatched.

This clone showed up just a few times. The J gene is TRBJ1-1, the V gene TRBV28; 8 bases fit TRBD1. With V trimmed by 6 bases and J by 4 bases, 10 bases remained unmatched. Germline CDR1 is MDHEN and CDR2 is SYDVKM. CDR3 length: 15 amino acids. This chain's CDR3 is CASSNPTGVGTEAFF. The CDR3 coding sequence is TGTGCCAGCAGCAATCCGACAGGGGTAGGCACTGAAGCTTTCTTT. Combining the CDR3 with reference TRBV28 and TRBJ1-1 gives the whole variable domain DVKVTQSSRYLVKRTGEKVFLECVQDMDHENMFWYRQDPGLGLRLIYFSYDVKMKEKGDIPEGYSVSREKKERFSLILESASTNQTSMYLCASSNPTGVGTEAFFGQGTRLTVV.

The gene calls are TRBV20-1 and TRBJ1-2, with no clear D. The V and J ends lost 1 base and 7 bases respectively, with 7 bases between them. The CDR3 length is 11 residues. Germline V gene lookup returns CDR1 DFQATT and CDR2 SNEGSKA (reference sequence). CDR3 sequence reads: CSARAPTGYTF. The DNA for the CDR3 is TGCAGTGCTAGAGCCCCGACTGGCTACACCTTC.

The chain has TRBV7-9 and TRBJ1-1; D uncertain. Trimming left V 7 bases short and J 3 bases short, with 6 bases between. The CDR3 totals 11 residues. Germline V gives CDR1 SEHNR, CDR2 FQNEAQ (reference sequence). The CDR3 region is CASIGYTEAFF. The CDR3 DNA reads TGTGCCAGCATCGGTTACACTGAAGCTTTCTTT.

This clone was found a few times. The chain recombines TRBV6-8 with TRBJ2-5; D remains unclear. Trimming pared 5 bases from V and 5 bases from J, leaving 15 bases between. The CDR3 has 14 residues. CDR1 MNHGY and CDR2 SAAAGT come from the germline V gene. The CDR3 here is CASSDSKLVETQYF. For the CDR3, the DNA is TGTGCCAGCAGTGATTCTAAATTGGTGGAGACCCAGTACTTC.

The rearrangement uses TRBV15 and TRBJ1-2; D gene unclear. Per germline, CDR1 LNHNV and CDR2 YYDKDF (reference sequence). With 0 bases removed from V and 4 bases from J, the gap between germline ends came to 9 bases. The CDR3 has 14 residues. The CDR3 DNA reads TGTGCCACCAGCAGAGAACAACGGTCCTATGGCTACACCTTC. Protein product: CATSREQRSYGYTF. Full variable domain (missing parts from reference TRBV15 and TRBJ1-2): DAMVIQNPRYQVTQFGKPVTLSCSQTLNHNVMYWYQQKSSQAPKLLFHYYDKDFNNEADTPDNFQSRRPNTSFCFLDIRSPGLGDTAMYLCATSREQRSYGYTFGSGTRLTVV.